Detailed here is one T cell receptor (beta chain). Profiling relied on immunoSEQ multiplex PCR, and the TCRdb table lists in-frame clones only, not all of them. Among around 690,000 clones listed, about 90% were seen once. The entry originates in a study of shared clonotypes between healthy human individuals. The wider study: The study used three CD4 naive, three CD4 memory, two CD8 naive and one CD8 memory plate per donor.

Trimming left V 5 bases short and J 5 bases short, with 10 bases between. Germline loops: CDR1 SQVTM, CDR2 ANQGSEA. This CDR3 is 12 amino acids long. The specimen was memory CD8+ T cells from PBMCs. Subset indicated: CD45RO+ cells pooled with CCR7-negative TemRA cells. This chain uses TRBV29-1 with TRBJ2-1, with D perhaps matching TRBD2 (5 bases). The sequence was collected from a man aged 18 to 29 in good health. Some clones in this sample may be carry-over from other donors' samples. The CDR3 is CSVPAVDNEQFF. Here the CDR3 DNA reads TGCAGCGTTCCAGCGGTCGACAATGAGCAGTTCTTC.